These 31 T cell receptor beta chains share one sample of origin, sequenced in a study of T cells in women clearing cervical HPV infection. Assay used: immunoSEQ multiplex PCR; TCRdb lists only in-frame clones, some missing. The sample includes around 20,000 clones. The sequenced material came from blood buffy coat. These receptors were taken from a woman between 18 and 69 years old with a cervical HPV16 infection that either progressed to CIN3+ or cleared (not recorded which).

On this clone: The read ends 3 residues shy of where the CDR3 ends; the end is completed using the germline J gene. The chain carries TRBV20-1 and TRBJ2-1, with 7 bases identical to TRBD1. CDR1 DFQATT and CDR2 SNEGSKA come from the germline V gene (reference sequence). After removal of 2 bases from V and 0 bases from J, the junction contained 4 bases not matched to a gene. The CDR3 runs to 15 residues. The CDR3 reads CSARPGTVSYNEQFF. The covered CDR3 bases are TGCAGTGCTAGACCCGGGACAGTCTCCTACAATGAG.

Comments on this clone: The CDR3 end is not reached by the read, which stops 3 residues before it; the germline J gene fills it in. The V and J genes are TRBV19 and TRBJ1-1; D may be TRBD1 (6 bases). The V gene's germline CDR1 is LNHDA and CDR2 SQIVND (reference sequence). V lost 7 bases to trimming and J lost 4 bases, with 13 bases between them. The CDR3 length is 13 residues. CDR3 protein: CASTQLRGTEAFF. The CDR3 DNA, read in part, is TGTGCCAGTACTCAACTCAGGGGCACTGAA.

The sequenced part of the CDR3 DNA is TGCAGTGCTCCCCAGTCTAATGAAAAA. It translates to CSAPQSNEK. The entire CDR3 protein reads CSAPQSNEKLFF. The chain couples TRBV20-1 to TRBJ1-4; D ambiguous. The read terminates 3 residues ahead of where the CDR3 ends, so the germline J gene completes it. The CDR3 extends over 12 amino acids. Trimming left V 5 bases short and J 3 bases short, with 7 bases between. From germline, CDR1 is DFQATT and CDR2 SNEGSKA (reference sequence).

Comments on this clone: The read terminates 3 residues ahead of where the CDR3 ends, so the germline J gene completes it. The rearrangement joins TRBV5-1 to TRBJ2-2; TRBD1 matches at 8 bases. Germline CDR1 is SGHRS and CDR2 is YFSETQ. This CDR3 contains 19 residues. V lost 6 bases to trimming and J lost 4 bases; unmatched junction nucleotides: 20. The CDR3 bases that were read are TGCGCCAGCACAAACCATCCAGGACAGGGAGGTTTTTTCACCGGGGAG. Its protein product is CASTNHPGQGGFFTGE. The full CDR3 sequence reads CASTNHPGQGGFFTGELFF.

A word on this clone: The read is 3 residues too short to cover the CDR3 end, so that end is filled in from the germline J gene. This chain connects TRBV5-4 to TRBJ2-5; the D gene is possibly TRBD1 (5 bases). Germline CDR1 reads SGHNT; CDR2 reads YYREEE (reference sequence). The V end lost 4 bases, the J end lost 5 bases, and 12 bases lay between the germline ends. The CDR3 consists of 13 residues. CDR3 region: CASSIRAGETQYF. The part of the CDR3 DNA that was read is TGTGCCAGCAGCATCAGGGCCGGGGAGACC.

With respect to this clone: The DNA ends 3 residues before the CDR3 does, and the rest of the CDR3 is filled in from the germline J gene. The chain combines TRBV6-1 with TRBJ2-5; D possibly corresponds to TRBD2 (6 bases). Germline values: CDR1 MNHNS, CDR2 SASEGT. The CDR3 sequence is 14 residues long. Trimming removed 0 bases from V and 4 bases from J, with 9 bases in between. The covered CDR3 bases are TGTGCCAGCAGTGAAGCGGGACTTCGAGAGACC. Translation gives CASSEAGLRET. The full CDR3 reads CASSEAGLRETQYF.

In regard to this clone: The read gets to within 3 residues of the CDR3 end, and the germline J gene fills in the rest. The genes are TRBV7-9 and TRBJ2-5; 7 bases match TRBD1. The germline V gene has CDR1 SEHNR and CDR2 FQNEAQ (reference sequence). With V trimmed by 5 bases and J by 1 base, 7 bases remained unmatched. This CDR3 comprises 15 residues. The CDR3 loop is CASSVHRTGQETQYF. CDR3 DNA, as far as it was read: TGTGCCAGCAGCGTCCACCGGACAGGCCAAGAGACC.

Concerning this clone: Germline is not matched at one junction end, which may reflect a read error. The CDR3 is cut off 3 residues early in the read; its end comes from the germline J gene. V usage is TRBV7-2 and J usage is TRBJ2-2, with D possibly being TRBD1 (6 bases). This CDR3 contains 15 residues. Germline CDR1 SGHTA, CDR2 FQGNSA. Partial CDR3 DNA: TGTGCCGGCAGAAGAGTACAGGGGAACACCGGGGAG. As protein: CAGRRVQGNTGE. The whole CDR3 is CAGRRVQGNTGELFF.

Concerning this clone: One end of the junction fails to match germline, which may point to a read error. The CDR3 goes on 3 residues after the read ends, and that part is filled in from the germline J gene. The sample carries other DNA sequences with the same CDR3. The chain carries TRBV2 and TRBJ1-3; 8 bases map to TRBD1. The CDR3 runs to 14 residues. Germline V gene lookup returns CDR1 SNHLY and CDR2 FYNNEI. The CDR3 DNA, read in part, is TGTGCCAGCAGCGTGGACAGGGCGAAGGACACT. As protein: CASSVDRAKDT. The entire CDR3 is CASSVDRAKDTIYF.

The covered CDR3 bases are TGTGCCAGCAGCCCGGGACACGGGAATGAAAAA. Encoded protein: CASSPGHGNEK. The entire CDR3 sequence reads CASSPGHGNEKLFF. The genes are TRBV7-8 and TRBJ1-4; the D gene is possibly TRBD1 (6 bases). The CDR3 end is not reached by the read, which stops 3 residues before it; the germline J gene fills it in. The CDR3 spans 14 residues. Germline loops: CDR1 SGHVS, CDR2 FQNEAQ. V lost 5 bases and J 5 bases, leaving 12 bases between the germline ends.

Details on this clone: The DNA ends 3 residues before the CDR3 does, and the rest of the CDR3 is filled in from the germline J gene. This sequence joins TRBV6-2 or TRBV6-3 and TRBJ2-6; D is uncertain. Deletions cut 6 bases from V and 1 base from J, with 10 bases between. Germline CDR1 is MNHEY and CDR2 is SVGEGT. The CDR3 runs 15 residues. The sequenced part of the CDR3 DNA is TGTGCCAGCAGGACTCTTAAATCTGGGGCCAACGTC. Protein product: CASRTLKSGANV. The full CDR3 sequence reads CASRTLKSGANVLTF.

This clone counts as medium-sized by frequency. Read sequence stops 3 residues before the CDR3 end, and the germline J gene provides the missing end. This rearrangement joins TRBV19 to TRBJ2-2; D is possibly TRBD1 (5 bases). This CDR3 is 12 amino acids long. Germline V CDR1 and CDR2: LNHDA, SQIVND (reference sequence). V was shortened by 10 bases and J by 6 bases, with 12 bases between the two germline ends. CDR3 sequence reads: CATDREPGELFF. CDR3 bases read: TGTGCCACCGACAGAGAACCCGGGGAG.

The DNA read from the CDR3 is TGTGCCTGGAGTCGAGGGGCGGGGAGGGCGGATACG. Translated, it gives CAWSRGAGRADT. The whole CDR3 is CAWSRGAGRADTQYF. V and J are TRBV30 and TRBJ2-3, with 7 bases matching TRBD2. The read ends 3 residues shy of where the CDR3 ends; the end is completed using the germline J gene. The CDR3 runs 15 residues. V dropped 2 bases and J dropped 6; count of bases not matched to a gene: 11. Per germline, CDR1 GTSNPN and CDR2 SVGIG (reference sequence).

As concerns this clone: The CDR3 goes on 3 residues after the read ends, and that part is filled in from the germline J gene. The rearrangement uses TRBV6-2 or TRBV6-3 and TRBJ2-3; TRBD2 aligns across 10 bases. The CDR3 is 15 residues long. Looked up from germline, CDR1 is MNHEY and CDR2 is SVGEGT. The V and J ends lost 6 bases and 5 bases, in that order; junction bases with no gene match: 8. The CDR3 spells CASSKSGLAVDTQYF. The part of the CDR3 DNA that was read is TGTGCCAGCAGCAAATCAGGACTAGCGGTAGATACG.

On this clone: The read ends 3 residues early relative to the CDR3; the germline J gene fills the gap. The chain is built from TRBV6-4 and TRBJ2-2; TRBD2 aligns across 8 bases. This CDR3 region has 14 residues. Per the germline V gene, CDR1 is MRHNA and CDR2 is SNTAGT. The V gene end was trimmed by 2 bases and the J gene end by 6 bases; junction bases not matched to a gene: 2. The sequenced CDR3 bases are TGTGCCAGCAGTGACGCGGGGGGCTCCGGGGAG. Protein product: CASSDAGGSGE. In full, the CDR3 is CASSDAGGSGELFF.

This clone is called medium-sized based on its frequency. The read terminates 3 residues before the CDR3 end, so the remaining end is supplied by the germline J gene. The chain links TRBV7-2 to TRBJ2-1; 7 nucleotides agree with TRBD2. The germline CDR1 and CDR2 sequences are SGHTA and FQGNSA. The V segment lost 5 bases and the J segment 8 bases; nucleotides outside the gene matches: 6. The CDR3 extends over 13 amino acids. The CDR3 DNA, read in part, is TGTGCCAGCAGCACCTCGGGGGGAGATGAG. This encodes CASSTSGGDE. The whole CDR3 sequence reads CASSTSGGDEQFF.

About this clone itself: The missing CDR3 end, 3 residues past where the read stops, is filled in from the germline J gene. The chain is built from TRBV2 and TRBJ2-2; D is perhaps TRBD1 (5 bases). The CDR3 sequence is 14 residues long. The V end lost 6 bases, the J end lost 1 base, and 9 bases lay between the germline ends. Germline V gene sequence: CDR1 SNHLY, CDR2 FYNNEI. Partial CDR3 DNA: TGTGCCAGCAGATTAGACAGGAACACCGGGGAG. Translating gives CASRLDRNTGE. The full CDR3 protein is CASRLDRNTGELFF.

A remark on this clone: The sequenced fragment ends 3 residues before the CDR3 boundary, so the rest is inferred from the germline J gene. The genes are TRBV5-1 and TRBJ1-2; 8 nucleotides align to TRBD1. Unmatched junction bases numbered 10, after V lost 4 bases and J lost 2 bases. The CDR3 is 16 amino acids. Germline values: CDR1 SGHRS, CDR2 YFSETQ. The sequenced CDR3 bases are TGCGCCAGCAGCCCGGGTGGGGGACAGGCAAACTATGGC. This encodes CASSPGGGQANYG. The whole CDR3 protein is CASSPGGGQANYGYTF.

Comments on this clone: The sequenced fragment ends 3 residues before the CDR3 boundary, so the rest is inferred from the germline J gene. This chain uses TRBV7-3 with TRBJ2-4; 10 positions agree with TRBD1. This CDR3 region has 14 residues. Germline V gene data show CDR1 as SGHTA and CDR2 as FQGTGA. The V gene end was trimmed by 5 bases and the J gene end by 7 bases; junction bases not matched to a gene: 5. This CDR3 is CASSPGQGKNIQYF. The CDR3 DNA, read in part, is TGTGCCAGCAGCCCGGGACAGGGGAAGAACATT.

A remark on this clone: The observed sequence ends 3 residues before the CDR3 terminus, with the missing tail filled in from the germline J gene. The chain joins TRBV29-1 to TRBJ2-7; no clear D. The germline V gene has CDR1 SQVTM and CDR2 ANQGSEA. CDR3 size: 14 residues. V shed 7 bases and J shed 4 bases, with 20 bases lying between them. Partial CDR3 DNA: TGCAGCGGCACGAAGTTTGGGCCTGGGTACGAG. Residues: CSGTKFGPGYE. The complete CDR3 sequence is CSGTKFGPGYEQYF.

As to this clone: The sequence runs out 3 residues before the end of the CDR3; the remainder is reconstructed from the germline J gene. The chain has TRBV20-1 and TRBJ2-3; TRBD2 matches 7 bases. V dropped 6 bases and J dropped 6; count of bases not matched to a gene: 18. Germline CDR1 and CDR2: DFQATT and SNEGSKA (reference sequence). The length of the CDR3 is 16 residues. CDR3: CSARTDSGLRRDTQYF. The CDR3 DNA, read in part, is TGCAGTGCCAGAACCGATAGCGGGCTAAGAAGGGATACG.

About this clone itself: The CDR3 extends 3 residues past the end of the read, so its final part is completed from the germline J gene. The rearrangement joins TRBV19 to TRBJ2-7; D possibly matches TRBD1 or TRBD2 (5 bases each). The germline V gene has CDR1 LNHDA and CDR2 SQIVND (reference sequence). The CDR3 is 12 residues long. Between the trimmed V and J ends, which lost 1 base and 6 bases, there was a span of 7 bases. CDR3 region: CASSIAGSEQYF. The CDR3 DNA, read in part, is TGTGCCAGTAGTATAGCAGGGAGCGAG.

Details on this clone: The missing CDR3 end, 3 residues past where the read stops, is filled in from the germline J gene. J is TRBJ2-3 and V is TRBV5-1; D is ambiguous. CDR3 length: 13 amino acids. V lost 0 bases, J lost 6 bases, and 8 bases lay in between. The germline gives CDR1 SGHRS, CDR2 YFSETQ. Incomplete CDR3 DNA: TGCGCCAGCAGCTTGGACCCTAAGGATACG. It codes for CASSLDPKDT. The CDR3 reads in full as CASSLDPKDTQYF.

Concerning this clone itself: The read stops 3 residues short of the end of the CDR3; the missing end is completed from the germline J gene. V gene TRBV4-1 combines with J gene TRBJ2-5; 11 positions agree with TRBD2. CDR3 length equals 15 residues. From germline, CDR1 is MGHRA and CDR2 YSYEKL. The V and J ends lost 6 bases and 5 bases, in that order; junction bases with no gene match: 8. The CDR3 loop reads CASSFSGGAGETQYF. Partial CDR3 DNA: TGCGCCAGCAGTTTTAGCGGGGGGGCGGGGGAGACC.

Comments on this clone: The read ends 3 residues before the CDR3 terminus; that terminus is restored from the germline J gene. J is TRBJ1-4 and V is TRBV30, with a possible D match to TRBD1 (5 bases). The germline CDR1 and CDR2 sequences are GTSNPN and SVGIG (reference sequence). This CDR3 region has 12 residues. V was shortened by 2 bases and J by 7 bases, with 8 bases between the two germline ends. CDR3 DNA (partial): TGTGCCTGGAGTTGGGGGGGTGAAAAA. Protein product: CAWSWGGEK. The full-length CDR3 reads as CAWSWGGEKLFF.

In the case of this clone: The read ends 3 residues shy of where the CDR3 ends; the end is completed using the germline J gene. The chain has TRBV30 and TRBJ2-2; 12 bases line up with TRBD2. The trim removed 1 base at V and 7 bases at J, leaving 4 bases unmatched. This CDR3 has 15 amino acids. Germline V gives CDR1 GTSNPN, CDR2 SVGIG (reference sequence). The CDR3 sequence is CAWSGLAGVGGELFF. The sequenced part of the CDR3 DNA is TGTGCCTGGAGTGGACTAGCGGGGGTCGGCGGGGAG.

As concerns this clone: From the germline J gene comes the end of the CDR3, since the read stops 3 residues before it. The V and J genes are TRBV7-2 and TRBJ2-1, with D maybe TRBD1 (6 bases). V lost 5 bases and J 8 bases, leaving 13 bases between the germline ends. The CDR3 has 13 residues. Per the germline V gene, CDR1 is SGHTA and CDR2 is FQGNSA. The CDR3 sequence: CASSITGYDEQFF. The covered CDR3 bases are TGTGCCAGCAGCATTACAGGGTACGATGAG.

For this clone: Sequencing ends 3 residues short of the CDR3 end; the germline J gene provides the rest. The chain couples TRBV5-1 to TRBJ1-2; 12 nucleotides agree with TRBD1. The germline CDR1 and CDR2 sequences are SGHRS and YFSETQ. This CDR3 comprises 13 residues. The CDR3 sequence is CASSFGTGGGYTF. The covered CDR3 bases are TGCGCCAGCAGCTTCGGGACAGGGGGCGGC.

In the case of this clone: From the germline J gene comes the end of the CDR3, since the read stops 3 residues before it. This chain connects TRBV7-9 to TRBJ1-1; D unresolved. The length of the CDR3 is 13 residues. CDR1 and CDR2 from the germline V gene are SEHNR and FQNEAQ (reference sequence). The part of the CDR3 DNA that was read is TGTGCCAGCAGCCCCCCGTCCGAGCGGGAA. Its translation: CASSPPSERE. The full CDR3 protein reads CASSPPSEREAFF.

Note on this clone: The read terminates 3 residues before the CDR3 end, so the remaining end is supplied by the germline J gene. The V gene is TRBV5-1, the J gene TRBJ2-2; D may be TRBD2 (6 bases). Germline assignment: CDR1 SGHRS and CDR2 YFSETQ. The CDR3 loop spans 15 amino acids. The CDR3 bases that were read are TGCGCCAGCAGCGAGGCGACGTTGAGCGGGTCACCG. This translates into CASSEATLSGSP. The full CDR3 sequence reads CASSEATLSGSPLFF.

For this clone: The read ends 3 residues shy of where the CDR3 ends; the end is completed using the germline J gene. The chain carries TRBV30 and TRBJ1-2, with D unclear. This CDR3 region has 17 residues. The germline CDR1 and CDR2 sequences are GTSNPN and SVGIG (reference sequence). Deletions cut 1 base from V and 4 bases from J, with 22 bases between. The sequenced part of the CDR3 DNA is TGTGCCTGGAGTGCCCTCGTGGAGGGCTTCGGATTCTATGGC. The encoded protein is CAWSALVEGFGFYG. The whole CDR3 sequence is CAWSALVEGFGFYGYTF.